Reported below is one T cell receptor beta chain. When the RNA was reverse transcribed, random hexamers were used with an input of roughly 0.5 to 1 ug. The amplification used immunoSEQ multiplex PCR on TCR beta CDR3; it spanned 54 Vbeta and 13 Jbeta. A single record per CDR3 protein comes from TCRdb applying MiXCR to the immunoSEQ multiplex PCR reads. This sample has 90,000 to 110,000 distinct CDR3 sequences; approximately 96% occur once, and the top ten carry under 0.1%. The trim removed 5 bases at V and 8 bases at J, leaving 12 bases unmatched. Germline loops: CDR1 MDHEN, CDR2 SYDVKM. CDR3 length equals 16 residues. The T cells that were sequenced for TCR beta were CD8+ and CD4+ cells from blood. Controls were healthy donors (matched for age and sex). Through negative isolation, CD4+ and CD8+ T cells were obtained, while TEMRA cells were enriched using FACS. The record originates from a study of CD8 T cells in Susac syndrome.

The rearrangement joins TRBV28 to TRBJ2-4, with 10 bases fitting TRBD2. This sequence originates from a human donor in good health. The source material was CD4+ T cells from PBMCs. The CDR3 spells CASSPNLAGEGDIQYF. For the CDR3, the DNA is TGTGCCAGCAGTCCCAACCTAGCGGGAGAAGGTGACATTCAGTACTTC.